This T cell receptor (beta chain) emerged from a study of cytomegalovirus exposure and HLA in healthy donors (dated 2017 in TCRdb). Turning to the overall study: An earlier analysis of several hundred of the donors reported 250 to 300 Gb of sequence data and 120 million or so unique TCR beta sequences from approximately 180 million T cells. Every repertoire in the discovery cohort had been generated on one and the same sequencing platform. To decide whether each TCR beta V gene segment behaved as functional or pseudogenic, an earlier analysis of some 570 of the donors relied on high-throughput TCR beta sequencing. The aim of the study was to test whether cataloging public T cell receptors could identify signatures of past pathogen exposure. In a later genetic analysis, genome-wide SNP genotypes for about three fifths of the roughly 670 donors were used, and that subset was treated as a discovery cohort. Rather than drawing on any new phenotypic data, the later analysis identified candidate immune exposures from TCR beta sequences and the way those sequences occurred across donors. Donor age, sex, ethnicity and CMV serostatus were compiled alongside the repertoire data. Across 398 genotyped donors of the cohort, an average of about 240,000 unique TCR beta nucleotide sequences per donor were sequenced, and roughly 17% of those sequences were non-productive. Class I and class II HLA loci were covered by the typing at four-digit resolution. The study used immunosequencing to profile the T cell repertoires of around 600 subjects and linked those repertoires to cytomegalovirus serostatus. Because of strong linkage in the cohort, roughly five DR-DQ haplotypes were treated as single units for association and clustering. The number of donors typed differed by locus, with 629-630 for A, B, C, DRB1 and DQB1, approximately 500 for DQA1, 606 for DPA1, and some 440 for DPB1. A later analysis re-examined previously published TCR beta repertoires from around 670 donors and added high-resolution HLA genotyping to investigate patterns of TCR occurrence. To predict cytomegalovirus infection status, the study brought together high-throughput TCR immunosequencing, statistical association of individual TCRs with disease status, and machine learning. Roughly 300 gigabases of sequencing data and about 92 million unique TCR sequences made up an early release that covered some 640 HLA-typed donors. Among the roughly 390 genotyped donors, approximately 77% belonged to the genetic ancestry cluster associated with self-reported Caucasian donors. In addition to the first cohort of about 650 subjects, a separate validation cohort of approximately 120 different subjects was used.

The library relied on the immunoSEQ multiplex PCR assay. A mixture of 60 forward primers for TCR Vbeta segments and 13 reverse primers for TCR Jbeta segments was used in the multiplex PCR. The CDR3 region of rearranged TCR beta genes was amplified from genomic DNA by a multiplex PCR assay. The Illumina HiSeq System was used to sequence the amplified TCR beta libraries as 87-base-pair reads. Per the original workflow: A later analysis tallied around 82 million unique TCR beta chains across the roughly 610 repertoires, and approximately 12 million of those chains were shared by two or more donors. A nearest-neighbor algorithm error-corrected the raw reads and collapsed the reads into unique sequences, merging closely related sequences to remove PCR and sequencing errors. V, D and J gene segments were assigned by aligning CDR3 sequences to IMGT reference sequences. For a sequence to be retained, at least a six-nucleotide match to both a V gene segment and a J gene segment was required. A rearrangement was called productive if the CDR3 had no stop codons and remained in frame with V and J, and every other rearrangement was called non-productive. CDR3 was defined by IMGT convention, running from the second conserved V-encoded cysteine to the conserved J-encoded phenylalanine. In an earlier analysis of some 550 of the donors, sequences lacking an unambiguous match to a single V gene segment were excluded. In an earlier analysis of some 590 of the donors, a V segment was called functional when productive rearrangements were above 56.7%, and segregating when the standard deviation between donors exceeded 5%. A statistical classification framework was built to diagnose cytomegalovirus status from the catalog of TCR beta chain sequences. In a later analysis, V and J genes were assigned by comparing TCR nucleotide sequences against IMGT/GENE-DB human TR gene sequences. In a later analysis, CDR3 sequences and most-parsimonious VDJ recombination scenarios were assigned using the TCRdist pipeline. In a later analysis, every TCR beta chain was defined by the combination of its CDR3 amino acid sequence and its V-gene family, and reads without a unique V-gene family were dropped. A later analysis removed 592 highly shared, low-generation-probability nucleotide sequences to deal with suspected cross-contamination and a sequencing artifact. For each public chain, a later analysis derived a clonal expansion index from normalized ranks of inferred template counts within each repertoire. In a later analysis, generation probabilities were computed with a VDJ recombination model fitted to out-of-frame rearrangements, and the resulting probabilities were checked against IGoR. Hypergeometric tests were used in a later analysis to score TCR-TCR, TCR-HLA and TCR-CMV co-occurrence, with a repertoire-size bias correction applied to the TCR pairs. False discovery rates were estimated in a later analysis by permuting HLA or CMV assignments 20 times. In a later analysis, co-occurring TCRs were grouped using DBSCAN, and TCRdist sequence similarity was added for clustering within HLA-allele-positive subsets. Co-occurrence clustering excluded repertoires with fewer than 30,000 or more than 120,000 public chains, plus five with anomalous nucleotide sharing. TCRdb took over this immuneACCESS table, retaining in-frame rearrangements with V and J assigned. Such tables are incomplete; in checked studies, under half of the missing clones stem from an unresolved V gene, and the remainder is unexplained. V and J calls and clone size are given by that table; D and trimming were obtained from the DNA. A total of under 200,000 clones appear in this sample, 65% to 85% of them only once. The ten top clones hold around 3.1% of the sample.

CDR1 and CDR2 (MNHEY, SVGAGI) derive from the germline V gene. The CDR3 spans 14 residues, from the cysteine through the phenylalanine. CDR3 DNA only is kept here, 42 bases in frame from base 1. For this chain, trimming is 5 bases at the V end and 3 bases at the J end, and the number of junction bases without a gene match is 5. Broader findings and caveats from the paper: Several of the top co-occurrence clusters appeared to be linked to parvovirus B19, influenza, CMV and Epstein-Barr virus, according to a later analysis. Because counts were too low, around 18 rarely observed V segments, including chromosome 9 orphons, were left out of the earlier analysis of 587 of the donors. A later analysis found that HLA-associated TCR beta chains were more clonally expanded and had lower generation probabilities than equally common non-associated chains. The authors suggested that the approach could potentially be extended to other disease states and immunological phenotypes. An association between a missense DCLRE1C variant and V-gene and J-gene trimming of TCR beta chains was found in a later genetic analysis and replicated in an independent cohort. The study listed 164 TCR beta chains as associated with cytomegalovirus. Roughly uniform sequencing depth across donors was assumed in presence/absence analyses, although this assumption may not hold. The classifier was reported to diagnose cytomegalovirus status with high specificity and sensitivity in both the original cohort and the validation cohort. Most TCR sequences were observed very rarely across donors, whereas some public TCRs were present in many individuals. Broadly in line with IMGT annotations, most TCR beta V segments showed up in productive rearrangements about 87% or about 30% of the time in an earlier analysis of about 500 of the donors. A further reported finding was that TCR beta sequences accurately predicted the HLA-A and HLA-B alleles for most subjects in the first cohort. In a later genetic analysis, fewer N-insertions in productive TCRs were reported among donors in an Asian-associated ancestry cluster than the roughly 700-donor mean. Most CMV-associated TCR beta chains appeared to be HLA-restricted in a later analysis, and the HLA associations seemed to be driven largely by CMV exposure. Because the 87-base-pair reads could not distinguish some IMGT-functional V segments, including TRBV6-2 and TRBV6-3, those segments were excluded. According to a later analysis, TCR association rates differed among HLA loci, with DRB1 alleles showing the most associated TCRs and HLA-C alleles showing the fewest. In a later analysis, 15,000 to 20,000 TCR beta sequences were associated with specific HLA alleles at a false discovery rate of 0.05. The sequencing pipeline was judged likely to have produced a cluster of highly shared sequence variants as a technical artifact. Because some donors lacked HLA typing at each locus, the association tests relied only on the typed subset. Assigning TCR associations to individual alleles was difficult when HLA alleles, especially DR and DQ, strongly co-occurred. A few of the identified cytomegalovirus-associated TCR beta chains were confirmed in vitro to be specific for cytomegalovirus antigens. Linkage disequilibrium might explain the correlated functional status among segregating V segments, but an unknown experimental factor could not be excluded. Immune exposure information for the cohort was limited to CMV serostatus. Only TCR beta chains were sequenced in this cohort, and the absence of alpha or paired-chain data limited detectable features.

Turning to this clone: Its target antigen remains unknown. No base qualities exist here, and no much larger clone lies one base off it.

The cohort was made up of approximately 700 healthy bone marrow donors. All cohort members were sampled while nominally healthy, although unrecorded immune exposures were likely present. The donor was CMV seropositive and belonged to the group of 250 to 300 seropositive cohort members. A peripheral blood sample was provided by each donor, and peripheral blood mononuclear cells were used for TCR beta sequencing. The Qiagen DNeasy Blood Extraction Kit was used to extract genomic DNA from the blood cell samples. The sequence is built from TRBV6-5 and TRBJ2-5, and 8 junctional nucleotides match TRBD2. The specimen was PBMCs. The TCR sequence derives from a woman aged 45-59 years in good health and CMV-seropositive. The DNA reads TGTGCCAGCAGTGGGACGGGAGGGGAAGAGACCCAGTACTTC. Translation gives CASSGTGGEETQYF.